The sequence of this T cell receptor (beta chain) was determined in a study of T cells in Graves' hyperthyroidism and ophthalmopathy (dated 2019 in TCRdb). For the study in its entirety: Peripheral blood samples were taken at the time of initial diagnosis, prior to any treatment. TCR V-J signatures able to tell the groups apart were searched for in a discovery cohort of 90 to 100 patients, of whom 43 had Graves' ophthalmopathy and about 60 had stable Graves' hyperthyroidism. Whether ophthalmopathy could be predicted prospectively was tested in an independent validation cohort made up of about 20 hyperthyroidism patients plus 17 patients who later progressed to ophthalmopathy. The 75 to 100 discovery patients were randomly divided into training and test sets at a 7:3 ratio. Thyroid tissue and blood T-cell repertoires from about six Graves' hyperthyroidism patients were also compared in the study. After sampling, hyperthyroidism patients received methimazole starting at 30 mg daily, and ophthalmopathy patients received high-dose intravenous methylprednisolone. The paper describes TCR Vbeta CDR3 sequencing of some 130 peripheral blood samples, made up of fewer than 50 ophthalmopathy patients, over 70 hyperthyroidism patients and 17 progressor patients.

The TCR beta CDR3 regions were amplified from RNA transcripts. A first-round RT-PCR of the TCR CDR3 used the HTBI primer set with the Qiagen OneStep RT-PCR kit. Libraries were constructed in a second round of multiplex PCR, after which size selection and purification were performed. Sequencing of the libraries was done on an Illumina HiSeq2000 using paired-end 100 bp reads. The study's own analysis went as follows. SOAPnuke was used to process the raw data, with reads discarded if the reads contained adapters or uncalled bases, had a mean Phred below 15, or lacked an exact constant-primer or identifier match. COPE v1.2.5 was used to merge high-quality paired reads, and clonotypes were defined as unique nucleotide sequences. MiTCR v1.1 was used to align the clonotypes against IMGT TRBV, TRBD and TRBJ reference segments. The analysis was restricted to V-J combinations with a frequency above 0.0001, which together covered 99% to 99.2% of the repertoires. A TCS score was defined as the ratio of F50 (clonal expansion) to E x V (chaos), with BLOSUM62-based TCRdist applied between CDR3 peptides within each V-J. Welch's t-statistics and random forest reduced 500 to 650 V-J features to 10 to 15, which were used in a naive Bayes classifier (R e1071). Through fastp at Q25 and MiXCR, TCRdb rebuilt clones from the public reads, retaining in-frame beta chains. CDR3 protein sequences are deduplicated, and each keeps its most common genes and DNA. TCRdb, rather than the study authors, made the V and J calls. The sample table holds 300,000 to 350,000 distinct CDR3 sequences, of which 15% to 20% were seen once. The ten top clones hold approximately 54% of the sample.

As for this clonotype: Its binding antigen is unknown. Base quality data are lacking; no much larger clone is found one base away.

The CDR3, cysteine through phenylalanine, is 16 amino acids long. The read is trimmed to its CDR3 DNA, 48 bases read in frame from base 1. Cut back by 4 bases and 1 base, the V and J ends lie 15 bases apart. The full study reports these points: During validation, the model predicted progression to ophthalmopathy a median of about 6.5 months ahead of onset, with more than 55% sensitivity and about 72% specificity. Sample size was not statistically predetermined, and blinding of investigators to group allocation was not performed. A 13 V-J signature model separated ophthalmopathy from stable hyperthyroidism, with 87.88% sensitivity and roughly 81% specificity in cross-validation and 80%/75% in testing. Most expanded thyroid clonotypes (frequency above 0.001) were also found in blood, which suggests that blood repertoires may mirror thyroid immune responses.

Graves' hyperthyroidism was defined as stable when no progression to ophthalmopathy occurred over 18 months of follow-up. Hyperthyroidism patients were newly diagnosed, with disease duration under 2 months, and aged 18 to 65 years. Exclusion was applied to patients with uncontrolled infections, other autoimmune diseases, pregnancy or lactation. Diagnoses were based on clinical symptoms, serum thyroxine and TRAb, thyroid ultrasound and orbital computed tomography. Ficoll-Paque density gradient centrifugation was used to isolate PBMCs from about 9 ml of fresh peripheral blood. Total RNA was extracted with Trizol reagent, and quality was checked on an Agilent 2100 Bioanalyzer.

The rearranged segments are TRBV12-3 or TRBV12-4 and TRBJ2-3; the best D guess is TRBD1, with 7 bases matching. This receptor was identified in a woman aged 50 to 65 with Graves' hyperthyroidism. Input material: blood. The CDR3: CASSSIRGDGTDTQYF. The DNA is as follows: TGTGCCAGCAGTTCAATCAGGGGGGATGGCACAGATACGCAGTATTTT.